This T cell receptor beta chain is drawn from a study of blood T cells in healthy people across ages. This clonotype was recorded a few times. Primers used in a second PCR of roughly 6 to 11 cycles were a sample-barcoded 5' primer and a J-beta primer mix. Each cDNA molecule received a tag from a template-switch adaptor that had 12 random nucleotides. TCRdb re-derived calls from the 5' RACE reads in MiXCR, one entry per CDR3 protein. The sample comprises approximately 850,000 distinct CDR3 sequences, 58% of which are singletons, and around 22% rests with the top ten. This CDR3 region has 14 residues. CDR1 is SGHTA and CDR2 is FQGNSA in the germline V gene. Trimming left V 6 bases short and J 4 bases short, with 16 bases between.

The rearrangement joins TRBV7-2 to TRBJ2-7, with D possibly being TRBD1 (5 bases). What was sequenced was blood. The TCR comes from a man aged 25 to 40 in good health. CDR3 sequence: CASRVQGITYEQYF. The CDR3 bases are TGTGCCAGCAGGGTGCAGGGAATCACGTACGAGCAGTACTTC. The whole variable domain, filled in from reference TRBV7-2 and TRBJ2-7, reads GAGVSQSPSNKVTEKGKDVELRCDPISGHTALYWYRQSLGQGLEFLIYFQGNSAPDKSGLPSDRFSAERTGGSVSTLTIQRTQQEDSAVYLCASRVQGITYEQYFGPGTRLTVT.